This TCR beta chain was identified in a study of control samples from healthy donors and cancer patients. The germline V gene encodes CDR1 LNHNV and CDR2 YYDKDF (reference sequence). The CDR3 length is 14 residues. V was trimmed by 5 bases and J by 7 bases, leaving 15 bases between them. TCRdb keeps only in-frame clones here, not all; method: immunoSEQ multiplex PCR. The table has around 70,000 clones, about 95% seen once. The origin of this receptor is a woman aged 30 to 39 in good health. The chain couples TRBV15 to TRBJ1-5; D gene ambiguous. Sequenced material: blood. CDR3 in DNA: TGTGCCACCAGCTTCCTCGACCGAGGGCAGCCCCAGCATTTT. Translation gives CATSFLDRGQPQHF.